A selection of T cell receptor beta chains follows, all from one sample in a study of CD8 T cells in ankylosing spondylitis. TCRdb redid the calling of the 5' RACE reads with MiXCR, one entry per CDR3 protein. The sample has some 250,000 distinct CDR3 sequences, under 30% seen once. What was sequenced was blood, either unsorted or a sorted T cell fraction (not recorded which). The receptors here all came from a male donor with ankylosing spondylitis or in good health (not recorded which). The CDR3 runs from the conserved cysteine through the conserved F or W. Each record gives: clone size, J gene, V gene, CDR3 length, D gene, CDR3 DNA, CDR3 protein. A D gene is named only where the DNA matches it firmly. Clone size is not always given. Where it is, it says once, few, many or a class for expanded clones.

NA TRBJ1-6 TRBV12-3/TRBV12-4 16 TRBD1 TGTGCCAGCAGGCCAACAGGGGTCTTAGACAATTCACCCCTCCACTTT CASRPTGVLDNSPLHF
NA TRBJ2-5 TRBV28 14 NA TGTGCCAGCAGCCTCGACGGCCTGCAAGAGACCCAGTACTTC CASSLDGLQETQYF
few TRBJ2-1 TRBV10-3 19 TRBD1 TGTGCCATCAGTGGTGAGGGACAGGCCTTCCTTAGCTCCTACAATGAGCAGTTCTTC CAISGEGQAFLSSYNEQFF
few TRBJ2-1 TRBV20-1 12 NA TGCAGTGCGGAACCTTGGGGCAATGAGCAGTTCTTC CSAEPWGNEQFF
NA TRBJ2-7 TRBV5-4 12 NA TGTGCCAGCAGCAGGACTAAATACGAGCAGTACTTC CASSRTKYEQYF
few TRBJ2-5 TRBV5-1 15 NA TGCGCCAGCAGCTTGGCCCCGACTAGTGGAGAGACCCAGTACTTC CASSLAPTSGETQYF
NA TRBJ1-3 TRBV20-1 14 NA TGCAGTGCTAGAGATACAAAGACTGGAAACACCATATATTTT CSARDTKTGNTIYF
NA TRBJ2-1 TRBV12-3/TRBV12-4 15 NA TGTGCCAGCAGTCAGATAGGGGCTTCGCTGAATGAGCAGTTCTTC CASSQIGASLNEQFF
many TRBJ1-4 TRBV7-2 14 NA TGTGCCAGCAGCTTAACCGTTGCGAATGAAAAACTGTTTTTT CASSLTVANEKLFF
NA TRBJ2-7 TRBV12-3/TRBV12-4 15 TRBD2 TGTGCCAGCAGTCCCTTTAGCGGGGGAGGGTACGAGCAGTACTTC CASSPFSGGGYEQYF
few TRBJ2-1 TRBV20-1 14 NA TGCAGTGCTGGCGGGATTCCGGGGTTCAATGAGCAGTTCTTC CSAGGIPGFNEQFF
NA TRBJ2-3 TRBV20-1 15 TRBD2 TGCAGTGCTAGTCGGCGGTCTAGCGGGGCAGATACGCAGTATTTT CSASRRSSGADTQYF
many TRBJ1-2 TRBV7-3 14 NA TGTGCCAGCAGCTTAATCGGGGGGCACTATGGCTACACCTTC CASSLIGGHYGYTF
few TRBJ2-7 TRBV28 12 TRBD1 TGTGCCAGCACCCCGGACAGGGCCGAGCAGTACTTC CASTPDRAEQYF
many TRBJ2-3 TRBV12-3/TRBV12-4 17 TRBD2 TGTGCCAGCAGTCCAGGACTAGCGGGGCGAATCACAGATACGCAGTATTTT CASSPGLAGRITDTQYF